This T cell receptor beta chain was sequenced in a study of OX40 agonist ivuxolimab in advanced cancers. This CDR3 is 15 amino acids long. The germline V gene encodes CDR1 MNHEY and CDR2 SVGAGI. V lost 0 bases to trimming and J lost 2 bases, with 10 bases between them. Findings and limits, study-wide: At doses 0.1 to 3.0 mg/kg, CD4+ and CD8+ clones expanded.

The data were produced by immunoSEQ multiplex PCR, yet TCRdb's version contains in-frame clones alone and is incomplete. The sample has over 35,000 clones, about 86% seen once. Remarks on this clone: Its antigen is currently unknown.

Source: CD4+ or CD8+ T cells sorted from blood, taken in a trial of the OX40 agonist ivuxolimab. The V gene is TRBV6-5, the J gene TRBJ1-1; D not certain. This receptor was identified in an adult with an advanced solid tumor such as melanoma, head and neck, liver or kidney cancer. The DNA for the CDR3 is TGTGCCAGCAGTTACTCCCTGGGAGGAAACACTGAAGCTTTCTTT. This sequence encodes CASSYSLGGNTEAFF.